The next 23 T cell receptor beta chains were all read from a single sample in a study of T cell repertoires in cytomegalovirus infection. TCRdb itself ran the reads through MiXCR, one entry per CDR3 protein. Among approximately 130,000 distinct CDR3 sequences listed, 20% to 30% were seen once. For these receptors, no antigen is known. The sequencing sample was made of PBMCs, sequenced either directly or after in vitro stimulation (not recorded which). The receptors derive from a human donor in good health (CMV status not recorded). Some clones in this sample may be carry-over from other donors' samples.

The chain couples TRBV19 to TRBJ2-7; no definite D call. V was shortened by 3 bases and J by 4 bases, with 4 bases between the two germline ends. The CDR3 runs 11 residues. Germline assignment: CDR1 LNHDA and CDR2 SQIVND (reference sequence). The CDR3 DNA is TGTGCCAGTAGTATTCTTTACGAGCAGTACGTC. Translating it yields CASSILYEQYV.

This clonotype was seen more than once but under ten times. CDR3 protein: CASRPTGLDQPQHF. The DNA for the CDR3 is TGTGCCAGTAGACCGACAGGCCTGGATCAGCCCCAGCATTTT. The V call is TRBV19, the J call TRBJ1-5; possibly TRBD1 for D (6 bases). The CDR3 is 14 amino acids. CDR1 and CDR2 (germline): LNHDA, SQIVND (reference sequence). With 6 bases removed from V and 5 bases from J, the gap between germline ends came to 14 bases.

Judged by abundance, this clonotype is large. V gene TRBV7-6 combines with J gene TRBJ1-1, with a tentative D call TRBD1 (5 bases). CDR1 is SGHVS and CDR2 is FNYEAQ in the germline V gene. This CDR3 has 14 amino acids. The V and J ends lost 2 bases and 4 bases respectively, with 11 bases between them. The CDR3 nucleotides read TGTGCCAGCAGCTTAACCGGGACGGTCACTGAAGCTTTCTTT. It encodes CASSLTGTVTEAFF.

V usage is TRBV19 and J usage is TRBJ2-5; tentatively, D is TRBD1 (5 bases). Trimming took 3 bases from V and 0 from J, leaving 14 bases between them. Germline-derived CDR1 and CDR2 are LNHDA and SQIVND (reference sequence). The CDR3 is made up of 16 amino acids. CDR3 nucleotides: TGTGCCAGTAGTATTAGCCTGGACACGTACCAAGAGACCCAGTACTTC. Encoded protein: CASSISLDTYQETQYF.

The J gene is TRBJ1-6, the V gene TRBV20-1; D is perhaps TRBD1 (6 bases). Trimming stripped 5 bases from V and 0 bases from J, with 17 bases between. Looked up from germline, CDR1 is DFQATT and CDR2 is SNEGSKA (reference sequence). The CDR3 extends over 17 amino acids. As DNA, the CDR3 is TGCAGTGCTCAACCCGCGGACAGAAGCTCCTATAATTCACCCCTCCACTTT. This encodes CSAQPADRSSYNSPLHF.

This clonotype was seen ten or more times. This sequence joins TRBV7-2 and TRBJ1-3; D is ambiguous. The CDR3 extends over 14 amino acids. Trimming took 0 bases from V and 2 from J, leaving 5 bases between them. Germline values: CDR1 SGHTA, CDR2 FQGNSA. The CDR3 protein is CASSLAGTGNTIYF. In DNA, the CDR3 is TGTGCCAGCAGCTTAGCAGGGACTGGAAACACCATATATTTT.

This sequence joins TRBV10-3 and TRBJ1-1, with D possibly being TRBD1 (6 bases). Germline loops: CDR1 ENHRY, CDR2 SYGVKD. V was shortened by 10 bases and J by 7 bases, with 22 bases between the two germline ends. The CDR3 spans 14 residues. CDR3 in DNA: TGTGCCACCCGGACAGACAAGTTAAGTGGTGAAGCTTTCTTT. Translated, it gives CATRTDKLSGEAFF.

This clonotype showed up many times. J is TRBJ2-7 and V is TRBV12-3 or TRBV12-4, with 9 bases aligning to TRBD2. The CDR3 runs to 16 residues. Germline trimming cut 5 bases from V and 3 bases from J; bases unmatched to any gene: 11. The CDR3 sequence is CASSPGLAPRGYEQYF. CDR3 bases: TGTGCCAGCAGTCCGGGACTAGCTCCGAGGGGCTACGAGCAGTACTTC.

The V call is TRBV12-3 or TRBV12-4, the J call TRBJ1-2; 11 bases fit TRBD1. The CDR3 has 14 residues. Trimming removed 5 bases from V and 6 bases from J; junction bases left unmatched: 5. CDR3 protein: CASSDRDRGDGYTF. The CDR3 DNA is TGTGCCAGCAGTGACCGGGACAGGGGGGATGGCTACACCTTC.

This clonotype occurred many times. The rearrangement joins TRBV28 to TRBJ2-7; D gene uncertain. The CDR3 spans 15 residues. CDR1 MDHEN and CDR2 SYDVKM come from the germline V gene. V was clipped by 3 bases and J by 6 bases, with 18 bases between them. CDR3 region: CASSLGGTPLFEQYF. DNA of the CDR3: TGTGCCAGCAGTTTGGGCGGAACACCCCTCTTCGAGCAGTACTTC.

V usage is TRBV4-1 and J usage is TRBJ1-1; D might be TRBD1 (5 bases). Germline CDR1 MGHRA, CDR2 YSYEKL. Between the trimmed V and J ends, which lost 1 base and 4 bases, there was a span of 10 bases. The CDR3 length is 14 residues. In nucleotides, the CDR3 is TGCGCCAGCAGCCAAGTGAACCAGGGCACTGAAGCTTTCTTT. Protein product: CASSQVNQGTEAFF.

CDR3 sequence (DNA): TGTGCCACCAGTGACCCGGGACTAGCGGGAGACGAGCAGTACTTC. Amino acids: CATSDPGLAGDEQYF. The chain has TRBV24-1 and TRBJ2-7, with 14 bases lining up with TRBD2. With 4 bases clipped from V and 5 bases from J, the junction kept 3 bases outside the gene matches. The V gene's germline CDR1 is KGHDR and CDR2 SFDVKD. The CDR3 length is 15 residues.

This clonotype has a count of ten or more. This chain joins TRBV11-3 and TRBJ1-2; the D is unclear. The germline V and J ends were trimmed by 2 bases and 4 bases, with 8 bases remaining between them. The CDR3 is 13 amino acids. The germline CDR1 and CDR2 sequences are SGHNT and YENEEA. The CDR3 region is CASSLFKGYGYTF. As DNA, the CDR3 is TGTGCCAGCAGCTTATTTAAGGGCTATGGCTACACCTTC.

The CDR3 reads CSVGGPNEQFF. DNA for the CDR3: TGCAGCGTTGGAGGCCCCAATGAGCAGTTCTTC. The chain couples TRBV29-1 to TRBJ2-1, with no clear D. V was cut by 4 bases and J by 6 bases, with 7 bases left in between. Germline CDR1 SQVTM, CDR2 ANQGSEA. The CDR3 is made up of 11 amino acids.

There are many counts of this clonotype. The chain has TRBV7-2 and TRBJ2-3; the match to TRBD2 covers 11 bases. The CDR3 spans 16 residues. The trim removed 5 bases at V and 2 bases at J, leaving 6 bases unmatched. Germline loops: CDR1 SGHTA, CDR2 FQGNSA. As DNA, the CDR3 is TGTGCCAGCAGCCCAGGGACTAGCGGATCCACAGATACGCAGTATTTT. This sequence encodes CASSPGTSGSTDTQYF.

This clonotype came up a few times. The rearrangement uses TRBV4-1 and TRBJ2-3, with TRBD2 matching over 12 bases. Germline-derived CDR1 and CDR2 are MGHRA and YSYEKL. V shed 4 bases, J shed 4 bases, and the junction held 12 bases outside the gene matches. The CDR3 covers 18 residues. In DNA, the CDR3 is TGCGCCAGCAGCCCGGAAATCGGACTAGCGGGATTCGCAGATACGCAGTATTTT. Amino acid sequence: CASSPEIGLAGFADTQYF.

A single count supports this clonotype. V and J are TRBV24-1 and TRBJ2-7, with TRBD2 matching over 9 bases. V lost 3 bases and J lost 2; bases outside the gene matches: 7. The CDR3 loop spans 16 amino acids. Germline loops: CDR1 KGHDR, CDR2 SFDVKD. The CDR3 region is CATSDRSLAGTYEQYF. DNA of the CDR3: TGTGCCACCAGTGATAGGAGTCTAGCGGGGACCTACGAGCAGTACTTC.

This clonotype occurred many times. The chain is built from TRBV7-8 and TRBJ1-5; 7 bases match TRBD1. The CDR3 spans 15 residues. V lost 5 bases and J lost 0; bases outside the gene matches: 4. The germline CDR1 and CDR2 sequences are SGHVS and FQNEAQ. The DNA for the CDR3 is TGTGCCAGCAGCCGGGACAGTTATAGCAATCAGCCCCAGCATTTT. Amino acid sequence: CASSRDSYSNQPQHF.

This sequence joins TRBV29-1 and TRBJ2-1; 7 bases match TRBD2. Trimming removed 4 bases from V and 2 bases from J; junction bases left unmatched: 8. The germline V gene has CDR1 SQVTM and CDR2 ANQGSEA. The CDR3 covers 15 residues. CDR3: CSVGRAAGAYNEQFF. CDR3 in DNA: TGCAGCGTTGGAAGAGCGGCGGGAGCCTACAATGAGCAGTTCTTC.

This clonotype was seen ten or more times. The CDR3 spells CASSEFTQSNEKLFF. The CDR3 nucleotides are TGTGCCAGCAGTGAATTCACACAGTCTAATGAAAAACTGTTTTTT. This chain joins TRBV25-1 and TRBJ1-4; D is uncertain. This CDR3 comprises 15 residues. Germline V gene sequence: CDR1 MGHDK, CDR2 SYGVNS. V lost 1 base, J lost 3 bases, and 9 bases lay in between.

This clonotype was recorded at least ten times. V is TRBV7-2 and J is TRBJ2-5; unclear D gene. Germline V gives CDR1 SGHTA, CDR2 FQGNSA. With 4 bases removed from V and 4 bases from J, the gap between germline ends came to 10 bases. The CDR3 is made up of 13 amino acids. Here the CDR3 DNA reads TGTGCCAGCAGCTCGTACTGGGGAGAGACCCAGTACTTC. This gives the protein CASSSYWGETQYF.

This clonotype was observed many times. The CDR3 sequence: CASSSGDRESYEQYV. The CDR3 DNA follows: TGTGCCAGCAGTTCGGGGGACAGGGAGTCCTACGAGCAGTACGTC. The chain has TRBV28 and TRBJ2-7, with 9 bases identical to TRBD1. Germline CDR1 MDHEN, CDR2 SYDVKM. J was trimmed by 1 base and V by 4 bases; bases with no gene match: 5. The CDR3 length is 15 residues.

The V call is TRBV6-2 or TRBV6-3, the J call TRBJ2-7, with 8 nucleotides matching TRBD2. The CDR3 is 14 amino acids. Germline lookup yields CDR1 MNHEY and CDR2 SVGEGT. V trimming: 8 bases; J trimming: 6 bases; junction bases outside the gene matches: 12. The DNA for the CDR3 is TGTGCCAGCCGGGCGGGACTAGTCTTCGGCGAGCAGTACGTC. Its translation: CASRAGLVFGEQYV.